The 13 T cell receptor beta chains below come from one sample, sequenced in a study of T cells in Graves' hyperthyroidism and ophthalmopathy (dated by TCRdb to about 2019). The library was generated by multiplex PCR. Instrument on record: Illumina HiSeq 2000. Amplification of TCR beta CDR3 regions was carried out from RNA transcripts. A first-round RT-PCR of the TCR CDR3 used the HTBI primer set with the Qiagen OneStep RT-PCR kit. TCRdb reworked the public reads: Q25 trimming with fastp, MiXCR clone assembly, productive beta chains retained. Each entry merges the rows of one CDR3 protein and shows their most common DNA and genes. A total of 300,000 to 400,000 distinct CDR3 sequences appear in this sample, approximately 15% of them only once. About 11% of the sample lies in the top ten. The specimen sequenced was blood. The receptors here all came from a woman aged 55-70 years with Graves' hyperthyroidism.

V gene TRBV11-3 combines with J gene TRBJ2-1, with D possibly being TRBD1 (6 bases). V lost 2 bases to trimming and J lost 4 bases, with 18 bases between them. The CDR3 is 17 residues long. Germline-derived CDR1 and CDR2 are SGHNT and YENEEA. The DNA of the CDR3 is TGTGCCAGCAGCTTATCGCCACAGGGCCCTGTATACAATGAGCAGTTCTTC. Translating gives CASSLSPQGPVYNEQFF.

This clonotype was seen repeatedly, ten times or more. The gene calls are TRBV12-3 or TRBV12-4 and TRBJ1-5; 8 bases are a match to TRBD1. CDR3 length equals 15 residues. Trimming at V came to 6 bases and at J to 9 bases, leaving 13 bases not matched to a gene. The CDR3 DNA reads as TGTGCCAGCAGCCTTGACAGGGGCTCCCAGTGGCCCCAGCATTTT. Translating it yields CASSLDRGSQWPQHF.

The CDR3 region is CASSSTSGSPGELFF. CDR3 coding DNA: TGTGCCAGCAGCTCGACTAGCGGGAGTCCCGGGGAGCTGTTTTTT. The chain recombines TRBV7-9 with TRBJ2-2; 12 bases fit TRBD2. Looked up from germline, CDR1 is SEHNR and CDR2 is FQNEAQ (reference sequence). The CDR3 sequence is 15 residues long. The trim removed 4 bases at V and 6 bases at J, leaving 3 bases unmatched.

The CDR3 loop is CASSFGTTDEQFF. The DNA of the CDR3 is TGTGCCAGCAGCTTCGGGACAACCGATGAGCAGTTCTTC. This chain joins TRBV5-5 and TRBJ2-1, with D possibly matching TRBD1 (6 bases). This CDR3 spans 13 amino acids. V was clipped by 2 bases and J by 8 bases, with 11 bases between them. Germline V CDR1 and CDR2: SGHKS, YYEKEE (reference sequence).

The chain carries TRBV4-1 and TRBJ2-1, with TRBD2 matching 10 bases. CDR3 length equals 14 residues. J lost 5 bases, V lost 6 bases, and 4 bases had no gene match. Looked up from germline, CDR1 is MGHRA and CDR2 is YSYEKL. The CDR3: CASRSSGGNNEQFF. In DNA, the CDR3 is TGCGCCAGCAGGTCTAGCGGGGGCAACAATGAGCAGTTCTTC.

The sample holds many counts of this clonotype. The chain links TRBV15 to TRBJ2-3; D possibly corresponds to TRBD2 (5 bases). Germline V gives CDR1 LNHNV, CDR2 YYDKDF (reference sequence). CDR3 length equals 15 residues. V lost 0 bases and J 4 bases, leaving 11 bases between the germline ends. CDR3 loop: CATSRDPGSPDTQYF. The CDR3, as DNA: TGTGCCACCAGCAGAGATCCGGGGAGTCCAGATACGCAGTATTTT. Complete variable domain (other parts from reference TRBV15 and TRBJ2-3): DAMVIQNPRYQVTQFGKPVTLSCSQTLNHNVMYWYQQKSSQAPKLLFHYYDKDFNNEADTPDNFQSRRPNTSFCFLDIRSPGLGDTAMYLCATSRDPGSPDTQYFGPGTRLTVL.

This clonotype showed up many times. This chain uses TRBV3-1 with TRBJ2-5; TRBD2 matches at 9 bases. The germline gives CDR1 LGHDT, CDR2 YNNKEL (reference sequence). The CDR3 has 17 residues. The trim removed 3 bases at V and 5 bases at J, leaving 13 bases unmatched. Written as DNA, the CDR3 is TGTGCCAGCAGCCATATAAGGACTAGCGAAAGGGGGGAGACCCAGTACTTC. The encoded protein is CASSHIRTSERGETQYF.

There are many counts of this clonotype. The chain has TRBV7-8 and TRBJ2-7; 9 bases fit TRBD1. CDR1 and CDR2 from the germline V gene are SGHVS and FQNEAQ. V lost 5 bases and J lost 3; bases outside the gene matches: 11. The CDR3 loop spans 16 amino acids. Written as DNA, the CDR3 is TGTGCCAGCAGCCCAAGCCGGGGACAGGGAAACTACGAGCAGTACTTC. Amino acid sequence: CASSPSRGQGNYEQYF.

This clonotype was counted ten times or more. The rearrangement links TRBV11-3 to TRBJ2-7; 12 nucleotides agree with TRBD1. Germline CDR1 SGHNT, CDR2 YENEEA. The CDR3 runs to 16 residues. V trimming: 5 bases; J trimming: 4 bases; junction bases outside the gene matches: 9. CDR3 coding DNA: TGTGCCAGCAGCCTCGCCGGGACAGGGGGCTTTTACGAGCAGTACTTC. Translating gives CASSLAGTGGFYEQYF.

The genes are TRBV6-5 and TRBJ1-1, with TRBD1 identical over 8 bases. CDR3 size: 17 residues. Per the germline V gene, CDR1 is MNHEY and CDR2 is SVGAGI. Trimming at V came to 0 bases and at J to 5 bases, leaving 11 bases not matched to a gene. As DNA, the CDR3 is TGTGCCAGCAGTTACTCAGATGGGGGCAGGGGGCGGACTGAAGCTTTCTTT. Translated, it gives CASSYSDGGRGRTEAFF.

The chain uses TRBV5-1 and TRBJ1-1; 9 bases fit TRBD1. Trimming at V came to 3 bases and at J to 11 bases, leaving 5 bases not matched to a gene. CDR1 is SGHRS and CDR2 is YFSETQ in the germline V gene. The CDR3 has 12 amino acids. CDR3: CASSWGQGLAFF. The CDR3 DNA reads TGCGCCAGCAGCTGGGGACAGGGACTTGCTTTCTTT.

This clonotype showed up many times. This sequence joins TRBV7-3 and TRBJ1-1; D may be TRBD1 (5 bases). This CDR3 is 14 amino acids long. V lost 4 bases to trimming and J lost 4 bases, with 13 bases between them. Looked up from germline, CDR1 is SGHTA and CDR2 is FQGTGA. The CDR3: CASSYIGGTTEAFF. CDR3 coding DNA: TGTGCCAGCAGCTATATCGGGGGAACCACTGAAGCTTTCTTT.

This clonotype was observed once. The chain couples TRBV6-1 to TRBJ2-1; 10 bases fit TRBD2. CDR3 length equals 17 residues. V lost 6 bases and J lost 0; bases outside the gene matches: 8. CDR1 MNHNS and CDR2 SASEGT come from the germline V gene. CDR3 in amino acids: CASRDDLAGVSYNEQFF. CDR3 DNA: TGTGCCAGCAGGGACGACCTAGCGGGAGTCTCCTACAATGAGCAGTTCTTC.